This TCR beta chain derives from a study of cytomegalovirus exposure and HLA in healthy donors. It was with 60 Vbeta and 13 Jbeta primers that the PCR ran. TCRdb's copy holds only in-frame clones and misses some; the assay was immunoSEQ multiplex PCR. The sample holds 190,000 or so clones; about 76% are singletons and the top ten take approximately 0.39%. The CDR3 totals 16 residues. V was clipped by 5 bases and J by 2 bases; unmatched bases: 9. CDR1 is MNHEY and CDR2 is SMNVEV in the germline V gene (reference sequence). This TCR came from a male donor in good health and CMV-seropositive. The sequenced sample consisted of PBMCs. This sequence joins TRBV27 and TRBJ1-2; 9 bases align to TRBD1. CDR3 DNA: TGTGCCAGCAGTGTCCGGGAGGGACAGGGAAACTATGGCTACACCTTC. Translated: CASSVREGQGNYGYTF.